This T cell receptor beta chain is from a study of cytomegalovirus exposure and HLA in healthy donors. Germline trimming cut 0 bases from V and 2 bases from J; bases unmatched to any gene: 6. The CDR3 length is 17 residues. Germline CDR1 SGHDN, CDR2 FVKESK. The study ran its PCR with 60 Vbeta and 13 Jbeta primers. Libraries were prepared by immunoSEQ multiplex PCR; TCRdb keeps only in-frame clonotypes and omits some of them. Of 90,000 to 120,000 clones listed, 74% are singletons. Material: PBMCs. The V gene is TRBV14, the J gene TRBJ1-4; 7 bases agree with TRBD1. This clonotype was sampled from a woman in her forties in good health and CMV-seropositive. The CDR3 here is CASSQDVGGATNEKLFF. The CDR3 bases are TGTGCCAGCAGCCAAGATGTAGGGGGCGCGACTAATGAAAAACTGTTTTTT.